The clone carrying this TCR beta chain was found once. As yet, its antigen is unknown. This sample is drawn from a study of cytomegalovirus exposure and HLA in healthy donors. Study-level background: The approximately 120 validation repertoires used the same platform as the roughly 670 first-cohort repertoires, a later analysis reported. General study findings and limits: In vitro confirmation showed a few CMV-associated chains to be CMV antigen specific. Researchers catalogued 150 or so TCR beta chains as cytomegalovirus-associated.

Sequencing used immunoSEQ multiplex PCR; TCRdb keeps in-frame clones, though not all of them. The sample carries some 350,000 clones, 87% recorded once. In germline, CDR1 is SEHNR, CDR2 FQNEAQ (reference sequence). The V end lost 3 bases, the J end lost 2 bases, and 11 bases lay between the germline ends. CDR3 length: 14 amino acids. The chain carries TRBV7-9 and TRBJ2-7; D uncertain. This receptor was taken from a woman in her twenties or thirties in good health and CMV-seropositive. The sequenced material came from PBMCs. The CDR3 sequence is CASSFASPPYEQYF. The DNA for the CDR3 is TGTGCCAGCAGCTTCGCTTCCCCTCCCTACGAGCAGTACTTC.